The 10 T cell receptor beta chains below come from one sample, sequenced in a study of cytomegalovirus exposure and HLA in healthy donors. Sequencing was performed with immunoSEQ multiplex PCR; in TCRdb, only in-frame clones are kept and a portion is missing. The sample gives 55,000 to 70,000 clones, about 90% of which show up once; 2.5% to 4% is in the top ten. Sequenced input: PBMCs. The receptors here all came from a man between 18 and 35 years old in good health and CMV-seronegative.

V gene TRBV28 combines with J gene TRBJ2-7; D unresolved. Looked up from germline, CDR1 is MDHEN and CDR2 is SYDVKM. The V gene lost 3 bases and the J gene lost 4 bases, with 7 bases spanning the gap. This CDR3 spans 12 amino acids. The CDR3 DNA reads as TGTGCCAGCAGTTTCCTTCTTTACGAGCAGTACTTC. Residues: CASSFLLYEQYF.

The chain joins TRBV29-1 to TRBJ2-5; tentative D call: TRBD1 (6 bases). The germline V gene has CDR1 SQVTM and CDR2 ANQGSEA. Trimming took off 3 bases at V and 4 bases at J, with 12 bases between the two ends. This CDR3 spans 13 amino acids. CDR3 DNA sequence: TGCAGCGTTGATAAATCGGACAGAGAGACCCAGTACTTC. Translation gives CSVDKSDRETQYF. The full variable domain, in which reference TRBV29-1 and TRBJ2-5 provide the parts outside the CDR3, is SAVISQKPSRDICQRGTSLTIQCQVDSQVTMMFWYRQQPGQSLTLIATANQGSEATYESGFVIDKFPISRPNLTFSTLTVSNMSPEDSSIYLCSVDKSDRETQYFGPGTRLLVL.

This chain links TRBV27 with TRBJ2-3; D gene uncertain. This CDR3 spans 14 amino acids. The V end was cut by 6 bases, the J end by 4 bases, with 14 bases between. Germline loops: CDR1 MNHEY, CDR2 SMNVEV (reference sequence). DNA of the CDR3: TGTGCCAGCAGCCGTCTAGGATTGGCAGATACGCAGTATTTT. Translating it yields CASSRLGLADTQYF.

The chain recombines TRBV19 with TRBJ2-5; TRBD1 aligns across 9 bases. This CDR3 has 18 residues. Germline-derived CDR1 and CDR2 are LNHDA and SQIVND (reference sequence). The V segment lost 7 bases and the J segment 5 bases; nucleotides outside the gene matches: 20. Written as DNA, the CDR3 is TGTGCCAGTAACTCAAATCAATTAGACAGGGGGACTGGGGAGACCCAGTACTTC. This sequence encodes CASNSNQLDRGTGETQYF.

The chain links TRBV18 to TRBJ2-7; perhaps TRBD2 as D (6 bases). V was clipped by 2 bases and J by 5 bases, with 13 bases between them. This CDR3 contains 14 residues. Germline V gene sequence: CDR1 KGHSH, CDR2 LQKENI. The CDR3 DNA is TGTGCCAGCTCACCAATGGAGGGTACCCACGAGCAGTACTTC. Its translation is CASSPMEGTHEQYF.

The V and J genes are TRBV29-1 and TRBJ2-1, with D possibly TRBD2 on 5 matching bases. With 7 bases removed from V and 13 bases from J, the gap between germline ends came to 14 bases. Germline V CDR1 and CDR2: SQVTM, ANQGSEA. The CDR3 runs 10 residues. CDR3 sequence: CSAMTGIQFF. In DNA form, the CDR3 reads TGCAGCGCTATGACCGGGATACAGTTCTTC.

This clone was seen just once. The chain combines TRBV6-5 with TRBJ2-7; perhaps TRBD2 as D (5 bases). Between the trimmed V and J ends, which lost 4 bases and 5 bases, there was a span of 15 bases. This CDR3 contains 14 residues. Germline CDR1 and CDR2: MNHEY and SVGAGI. Here the CDR3 DNA reads TGTGCCAGCAGTTCCGACATCTTCGGGGACGAGCAGTACTTC. Its protein product is CASSSDIFGDEQYF.

The chain is built from TRBV30 and TRBJ2-5; D might be TRBD1 (6 bases). Trimming cost V 3 bases and J 1 base, with 12 bases left between them. Germline CDR1 GTSNPN, CDR2 SVGIG (reference sequence). The CDR3 has 14 residues. In DNA form, the CDR3 reads TGTGCCTGGAGCGGACAGATTTTCCAAGAGACCCAGTACTTC. It encodes CAWSGQIFQETQYF.

This clone appeared a single time. The chain carries TRBV7-2 and TRBJ2-1; D is ambiguous. This CDR3 is built from 14 residues. Per the germline V gene, CDR1 is SGHTA and CDR2 is FQGNSA. With 5 bases removed from V and 4 bases from J, the gap between germline ends came to 12 bases. The CDR3 region is CASSPPGSYNEQFF. The CDR3 region has the DNA TGTGCCAGCAGCCCCCCGGGTTCTTACAATGAGCAGTTCTTC.

The J gene is TRBJ2-7, the V gene TRBV29-1; D is uncertain. The CDR3 spans 12 residues. V gave up 5 bases and J gave up 5 bases, with 13 bases separating them. Germline CDR1 SQVTM, CDR2 ANQGSEA. CDR3 in amino acids: CSVPGGADEQYF. CDR3 sequence (DNA): TGCAGCGTTCCGGGTGGTGCCGACGAGCAGTACTTC.